Following are 10 T cell receptor beta chains from one sample sequenced in a study of cytomegalovirus exposure and HLA in healthy donors. Assay used: immunoSEQ multiplex PCR; TCRdb lists only in-frame clones, some missing. The sample has about 160,000 clones, around four fifths seen once. Material: PBMCs. The origin of the receptors is a man aged 25 to 40 in good health and CMV-seropositive.

This chain joins TRBV2 and TRBJ2-7; 7 bases line up with TRBD1. Trimming took 7 bases from V and 1 from J; bases not matched to a gene: 7. The germline V gene has CDR1 SNHLY and CDR2 FYNNEI. This CDR3 has 14 amino acids. CDR3 coding DNA: TGTGCCAGCAAACCCACAGGGGCGTCCTACGAGCAGTACTTC. This gives the protein CASKPTGASYEQYF.

This rearrangement joins TRBV7-9 to TRBJ2-6, with D possibly matching TRBD1 (7 bases). This CDR3 is built from 17 residues. Deletions cut 5 bases from V and 3 bases from J, with 17 bases between. Germline lookup yields CDR1 SEHNR and CDR2 FQNEAQ (reference sequence). The CDR3 loop reads CASSATTGRDGANVLTF. CDR3 DNA: TGTGCCAGCAGCGCCACGACAGGGCGGGATGGGGCCAACGTCCTGACTTTC.

The rearrangement uses TRBV29-1 and TRBJ2-7, with D perhaps TRBD1 (6 bases). V lost 5 bases to trimming and J lost 6 bases, with 26 bases between them. This CDR3 contains 16 residues. Germline-derived CDR1 and CDR2 are SQVTM and ANQGSEA. CDR3 nucleotide sequence: TGCAGCGTTAGGATTACCGGGACACCTGAGTCGGGCGAGCAGTACTTC. This translates into CSVRITGTPESGEQYF.

The CDR3: CASSRGELSGANVLTF. DNA for the CDR3: TGTGCCAGCAGCCGGGGGGAGCTCTCTGGGGCCAACGTCCTGACTTTC. This chain uses TRBV2 with TRBJ2-6, with 7 bases matching TRBD2. There are 16 residues in the CDR3. Germline lookup yields CDR1 SNHLY and CDR2 FYNNEI. The V gene end was trimmed by 6 bases and the J gene end by 0 bases; junction bases not matched to a gene: 5.

The chain carries TRBV27 and TRBJ2-5; tentative D call: TRBD2 (6 bases). V was clipped by 8 bases and J by 0 bases, with 13 bases between them. CDR3 length: 14 amino acids. Germline CDR1 reads MNHEY; CDR2 reads SMNVEV (reference sequence). The CDR3 sequence: CASRTKGYQETQYF. The CDR3 nucleotides read TGTGCCAGCCGGACTAAGGGTTACCAAGAGACCCAGTACTTC.

The CDR3 DNA sequence: TGTGCCAGCTCACCACCGGCAGGGCCCCTCTCTGGGGCCAACGTCCTGACTTTC. As protein: CASSPPAGPLSGANVLTF. The chain uses TRBV18 and TRBJ2-6; D possibly corresponds to TRBD1 (5 bases). Germline loops: CDR1 KGHSH, CDR2 LQKENI. V shed 0 bases and J shed 0 bases, with 12 bases lying between them. This CDR3 has 18 amino acids.

DNA for the CDR3: TGTGCCAGCAGCCAATTGGGACAGGGGGGCCACGAGCAGTACTTC. Translating it yields CASSQLGQGGHEQYF. The chain links TRBV7-9 to TRBJ2-7; TRBD1 matches at 11 bases. The CDR3 sequence is 15 residues long. Germline CDR1 is SEHNR and CDR2 is FQNEAQ (reference sequence). Losses at the gene ends were 5 bases for V and 5 bases for J; bases not matched to a gene: 8.

This clone was observed a handful of times. The J gene is TRBJ1-5, the V gene TRBV7-6; weak D call: TRBD1 (6 bases). The V end lost 5 bases, the J end lost 6 bases, and 11 bases lay between the germline ends. Germline V gene data show CDR1 as SGHVS and CDR2 as FNYEAQ. The CDR3 length is 13 residues. The CDR3 coding sequence is TGTGCCAGCAGCACTGGGGGCAGTCAGCCCCAGCATTTT. Protein product: CASSTGGSQPQHF. Together with reference TRBV7-6 and TRBJ1-5, the CDR3 gives the full variable domain: GAGVSQSPRYKVTKRGQDVALRCDPISGHVSLYWYRQALGQGPEFLTYFNYEAQQDKSGLPNDRFSAERPEGSISTLTIQRTEQRDSAMYRCASSTGGSQPQHFGDGTRLSIL.

The chain joins TRBV4-1 to TRBJ1-1; D perhaps matches TRBD1 (5 bases). The V end was cut by 1 base, the J end by 1 base, with 7 bases between. Germline-derived CDR1 and CDR2 are MGHRA and YSYEKL. This CDR3 is built from 14 residues. CDR3 in DNA: TGCGCCAGCAGCCAAGTGACAGCGAACACTGAAGCTTTCTTT. It codes for CASSQVTANTEAFF.

The rearrangement uses TRBV6-5 and TRBJ2-3, with D maybe TRBD2 (6 bases). The germline CDR1 and CDR2 sequences are MNHEY and SVGAGI. V gave up 8 bases and J gave up 13 bases, with 25 bases separating them. This CDR3 contains 14 residues. CDR3 nucleotides: TGTGCCAGCCAGCAAAACCTAACTAGCAGCATAAAGTATTTT. This codes for CASQQNLTSSIKYF.